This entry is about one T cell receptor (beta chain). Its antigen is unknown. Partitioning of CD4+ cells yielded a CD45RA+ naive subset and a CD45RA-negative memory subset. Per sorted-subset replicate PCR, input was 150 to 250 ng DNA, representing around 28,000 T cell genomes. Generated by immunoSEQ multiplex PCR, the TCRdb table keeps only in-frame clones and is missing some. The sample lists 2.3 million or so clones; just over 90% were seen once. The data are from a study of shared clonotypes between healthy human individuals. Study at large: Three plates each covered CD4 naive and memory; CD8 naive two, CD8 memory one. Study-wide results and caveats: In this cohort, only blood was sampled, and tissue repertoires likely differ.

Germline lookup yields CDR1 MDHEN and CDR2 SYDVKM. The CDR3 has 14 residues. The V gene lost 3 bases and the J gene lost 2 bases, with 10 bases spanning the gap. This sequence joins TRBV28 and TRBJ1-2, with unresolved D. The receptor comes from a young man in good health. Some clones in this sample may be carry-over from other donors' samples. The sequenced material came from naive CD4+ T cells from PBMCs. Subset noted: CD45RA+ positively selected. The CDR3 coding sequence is TGTGCCAGCAGTTTCGATGGACCGAACTATGGCTACACCTTC. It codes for CASSFDGPNYGYTF.